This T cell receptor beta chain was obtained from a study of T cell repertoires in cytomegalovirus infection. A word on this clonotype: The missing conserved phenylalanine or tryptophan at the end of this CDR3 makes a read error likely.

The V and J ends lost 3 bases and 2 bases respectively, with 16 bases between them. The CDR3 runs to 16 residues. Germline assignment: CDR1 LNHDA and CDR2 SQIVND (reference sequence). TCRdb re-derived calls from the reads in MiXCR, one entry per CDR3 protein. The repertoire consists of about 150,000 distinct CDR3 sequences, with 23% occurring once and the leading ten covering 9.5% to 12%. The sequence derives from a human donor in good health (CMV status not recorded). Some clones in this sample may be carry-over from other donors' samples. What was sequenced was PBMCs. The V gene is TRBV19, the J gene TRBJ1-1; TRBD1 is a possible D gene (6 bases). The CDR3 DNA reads TGTGCCAGTAGTATCCTGGCACAGGGATTAAACACTGAAGCTTTCTTG. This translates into CASSILAQGLNTEAFL.